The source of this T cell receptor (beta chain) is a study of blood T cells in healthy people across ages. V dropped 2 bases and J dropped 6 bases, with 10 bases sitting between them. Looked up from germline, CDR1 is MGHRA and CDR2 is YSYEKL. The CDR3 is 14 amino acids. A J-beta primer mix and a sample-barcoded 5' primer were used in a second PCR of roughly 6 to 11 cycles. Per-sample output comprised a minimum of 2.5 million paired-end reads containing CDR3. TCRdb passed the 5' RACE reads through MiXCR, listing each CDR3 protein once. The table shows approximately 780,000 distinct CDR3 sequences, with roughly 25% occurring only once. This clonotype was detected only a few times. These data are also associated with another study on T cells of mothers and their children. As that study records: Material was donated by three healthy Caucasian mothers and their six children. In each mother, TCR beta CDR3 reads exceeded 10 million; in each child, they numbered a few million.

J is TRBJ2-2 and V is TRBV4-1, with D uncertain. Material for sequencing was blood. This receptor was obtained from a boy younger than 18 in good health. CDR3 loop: CASSQPSLPGELFF. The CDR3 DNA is TGCGCCAGCAGCCAACCTTCGTTGCCCGGGGAGCTGTTTTTT.